These 28 T cell receptor beta chains were sequenced from one sample in a study of cytomegalovirus exposure and HLA in healthy donors. 60 Vbeta and 13 Jbeta primers were used in PCR. Repertoires were generated with immunoSEQ multiplex PCR, while TCRdb's copy carries only in-frame clones and drops some. Of more than 150,000 clones in the sample, roughly 87% were seen once. The sample was PBMCs. These receptors were taken from a man aged 35 to 55 in good health and CMV-seronegative.

This rearrangement joins TRBV29-1 to TRBJ2-3; TRBD1 agrees at 10 bases. Trimming removed 7 bases from V and 3 bases from J; junction bases left unmatched: 10. Germline CDR1 SQVTM, CDR2 ANQGSEA. The CDR3 has 15 residues. The CDR3 here is CSARTPGQGTDTQYF. The CDR3 bases are TGCAGCGCCCGCACCCCGGGACAGGGGACAGATACGCAGTATTTT.

This clone was counted between two and nine times. The rearrangement joins TRBV27 to TRBJ1-5; 9 nucleotides match TRBD1. V lost 5 bases, J lost 7 bases, and 6 bases stayed unmatched. The germline V gene has CDR1 MNHEY and CDR2 SMNVEV (reference sequence). The length of the CDR3 is 14 residues. The CDR3 sequence is CASSARTGEQPQHF. The CDR3 region has the DNA TGTGCCAGCAGTGCCCGGACAGGGGAACAGCCCCAGCATTTT.

V gene TRBV5-1 combines with J gene TRBJ1-4; 11 positions match TRBD1. The germline V gene has CDR1 SGHRS and CDR2 YFSETQ. The CDR3 loop spans 15 amino acids. Trimming removed 3 bases from V and 8 bases from J; junction bases left unmatched: 6. CDR3 region: CASSSEGTGGEKLFF. CDR3 nucleotides: TGCGCCAGCAGCTCGGAGGGGACAGGGGGGGAAAAACTGTTTTTT.

The chain carries TRBV5-4 and TRBJ2-3; D perhaps matches TRBD2 (5 bases). Per the germline V gene, CDR1 is SGHNT and CDR2 is YYREEE (reference sequence). The CDR3 is made up of 14 amino acids. Deletions cut 6 bases from V and 0 bases from J, with 11 bases between. Here the CDR3 reads CASKGGLSTDTQYF. CDR3 nucleotide sequence: TGTGCCAGCAAGGGCGGGCTTAGCACAGATACGCAGTATTTT.

The V call is TRBV4-2, the J call TRBJ2-7; 8 nucleotides match TRBD2. Trimming removed 0 bases from V and 2 bases from J; junction bases left unmatched: 6. The CDR3 contains 16 residues. Per the germline V gene, CDR1 is LGHNA and CDR2 is YNFKEQ. The chain's CDR3 is CASSQDYGGGTYEQYF. In DNA, the CDR3 is TGTGCCAGCAGCCAAGATTACGGCGGGGGGACCTACGAGCAGTACTTC.

This clone has just one count. The rearrangement links TRBV9 to TRBJ2-1; TRBD2 agrees at 7 bases. The CDR3 has 15 residues. Trimming cost V 4 bases and J 2 bases; bases outside gene matches: 6. Germline assignment: CDR1 SGDLS and CDR2 YYNGEE. Here the CDR3 reads CASSTLADTYNEQFF. The CDR3 DNA is TGTGCCAGCAGCACCCTAGCGGATACCTACAATGAGCAGTTCTTC.

The gene calls are TRBV5-6 and TRBJ2-5; 11 bases align to TRBD2. The V and J ends lost 1 base and 2 bases, in that order; junction bases with no gene match: 4. Germline CDR1 SGHDT, CDR2 YYEEEE. This CDR3 region has 16 residues. DNA of the CDR3: TGTGCCAGCAGCTTGTCCAGGACTAGCGGGCAAGAGACCCAGTACTTC. This encodes CASSLSRTSGQETQYF.

A few counts support this clone. The rearrangement joins TRBV25-1 to TRBJ2-2; 7 bases line up with TRBD2. With 3 bases clipped from V and 5 bases from J, the junction kept 12 bases outside the gene matches. Looked up from germline, CDR1 is MGHDK and CDR2 is SYGVNS. CDR3 length: 17 amino acids. CDR3: CASSDAQLAGVTGELFF. CDR3 DNA sequence: TGTGCCAGCAGTGACGCCCAACTGGCGGGGGTAACCGGGGAGCTGTTTTTT.

The chain joins TRBV29-1 to TRBJ2-7, with 7 positions matching TRBD2. J gave up 6 bases and V 3 bases, and 5 bases lay outside the gene matches. Germline CDR1 SQVTM, CDR2 ANQGSEA. The CDR3 has 12 residues. CDR3 coding DNA: TGCAGCGTTGATAGGTGGGGGGGCGAGCAGTACTTC. As protein: CSVDRWGGEQYF.

In its sample, this clone was seen once. This chain joins TRBV7-2 and TRBJ1-3, with D perhaps matching TRBD1 (5 bases). V was cut by 2 bases and J by 2 bases, with 16 bases left in between. The CDR3 is 17 residues long. CDR1 is SGHTA and CDR2 is FQGNSA in the germline V gene. CDR3 sequence: CASSLSSFGGAGNTIYF. CDR3 DNA: TGTGCCAGCAGCTTATCTAGTTTCGGGGGTGCTGGAAACACCATATATTTT.

This chain joins TRBV6-5 and TRBJ1-4, with 7 positions matching TRBD1. The germline V gene encodes CDR1 MNHEY and CDR2 SVGAGI. Trimming took 8 bases from V and 2 from J; bases not matched to a gene: 8. The CDR3 has 15 residues. As DNA, the CDR3 is TGTGCCAGCCGTTCCAACAGGGGTACTAATGAAAAACTGTTTTTT. Protein sequence: CASRSNRGTNEKLFF.

This clone was observed once. The chain carries TRBV11-3 and TRBJ2-5; D not resolved. Looked up from germline, CDR1 is SGHNT and CDR2 is YENEEA. The CDR3 is 15 amino acids. V lost 5 bases and J 3 bases, leaving 16 bases between the germline ends. CDR3 residues: CASSHPGSKKETQYF. The CDR3 DNA reads TGTGCCAGCAGCCACCCGGGTTCGAAAAAAGAGACCCAGTACTTC. The full variable domain, rest sourced from reference TRBV11-3 and TRBJ2-5, is EAGVVQSPRYKIIEKKQPVAFWCNPISGHNTLYWYLQNLGQGPELLIRYENEEAVDDSQLPKDRFSAERLKGVDSTLKIQPAELGDSAVYLCASSHPGSKKETQYFGPGTRLLVL.

This clone was seen more than once but under ten times. The chain links TRBV7-6 to TRBJ2-1, with 9 bases fitting TRBD2. This CDR3 is 15 amino acids long. Trimming cost V 1 base and J 8 bases; bases outside gene matches: 6. Germline CDR1 and CDR2: SGHVS and FNYEAQ. CDR3 bases: TGTGCCAGCAGCTTAGAAGCGGGGGGCTGGGATGAGCAGTTCTTC. Translating gives CASSLEAGGWDEQFF.

This sequence joins TRBV28 and TRBJ1-2, with D unresolved. V was clipped by 1 base and J by 6 bases, with 15 bases between them. CDR1 is MDHEN and CDR2 is SYDVKM in the germline V gene. The CDR3 sequence is 15 residues long. The CDR3 region is CASSLLRGNSDGYTF. CDR3 sequence (DNA): TGTGCCAGCAGTTTATTGCGGGGAAATTCGGATGGCTACACCTTC.

The V gene is TRBV5-6, the J gene TRBJ1-2; no reliable D call. The V and J ends lost 6 bases and 0 bases respectively, with 18 bases between them. CDR1 SGHDT and CDR2 YYEEEE come from the germline V gene. This CDR3 is 16 amino acids long. CDR3 region: CASTSFRGPTNYGYTF. CDR3 DNA sequence: TGTGCCAGCACCTCCTTCCGAGGGCCGACTAACTATGGCTACACCTTC.

This chain uses TRBV19 with TRBJ2-3; 8 bases are shared with TRBD1. Germline V gives CDR1 LNHDA, CDR2 SQIVND (reference sequence). The CDR3 extends over 14 amino acids. J gave up 2 bases and V 6 bases, and 4 bases lay outside the gene matches. The chain's CDR3 is CASRPTGDTDTQYF. The CDR3 DNA is TGTGCCAGTAGACCGACAGGGGACACAGATACGCAGTATTTT.

The chain is built from TRBV28 and TRBJ2-7; the D gene is possibly TRBD1 (5 bases). Trimming pared 7 bases from V and 2 bases from J, leaving 15 bases between. The CDR3 contains 14 residues. Per the germline V gene, CDR1 is MDHEN and CDR2 is SYDVKM. CDR3 amino acids: CASTRDLVAYEQYF. CDR3 DNA: TGTGCCAGCACCAGGGATTTGGTGGCCTACGAGCAGTACTTC.

The gene calls are TRBV2 and TRBJ2-1, with a weak D call TRBD2 (6 bases). This CDR3 region has 15 residues. Between the trimmed V and J ends, which lost 6 bases and 5 bases, there was a span of 17 bases. Looked up from germline, CDR1 is SNHLY and CDR2 is FYNNEI. DNA for the CDR3: TGTGCCAGCAGCGTCGGGAGCCCTGGGGACAATGAGCAGTTCTTC. This translates into CASSVGSPGDNEQFF.

This clone was seen a few times. The V gene is TRBV7-9, the J gene TRBJ1-4; D might be TRBD1 (6 bases). The germline V gene has CDR1 SEHNR and CDR2 FQNEAQ (reference sequence). The V gene lost 2 bases and the J gene lost 6 bases, with 7 bases spanning the gap. The CDR3 is 13 amino acids. The CDR3, as DNA: TGTGCCAGCAGCTTACCAGGGGATGAAAAACTGTTTTTT. It is translated as CASSLPGDEKLFF.

In its sample, this clone ranks as medium-sized. The V gene is TRBV2, the J gene TRBJ1-1; D is undetermined. The CDR3 runs to 13 residues. CDR1 SNHLY and CDR2 FYNNEI come from the germline V gene. Trimming shortened V by 9 bases and J by 1 base, and 12 bases separated the two germline ends. The CDR3 loop is CARAEGGNTEAFF. For the CDR3, the DNA is TGTGCCAGGGCGGAAGGTGGGAACACTGAAGCTTTCTTT.

This clone appeared a single time. The chain carries TRBV11-2 and TRBJ1-6, with TRBD1 identical over 7 bases. The germline gives CDR1 SGHAT, CDR2 FQNNGV. The trim removed 10 bases at V and 3 bases at J, leaving 9 bases unmatched. The CDR3 is 15 amino acids. CDR3 sequence (DNA): TGTGCCACCCCTAGGGGGACAGACTATAATTCACCCCTCCACTTT. It is translated as CATPRGTDYNSPLHF.

The chain recombines TRBV6-4 with TRBJ2-1; D is ambiguous. Germline CDR1 reads MRHNA; CDR2 reads SNTAGT. Trimming took off 4 bases at V and 4 bases at J, with 14 bases between the two ends. The CDR3 is 15 residues long. CDR3 in DNA: TGTGCCAGCAGTGTGGATAAATCGGAGTACAATGAGCAGTTCTTC. Translating it yields CASSVDKSEYNEQFF.

This chain uses TRBV5-1 with TRBJ2-7; D unresolved. CDR3 size: 13 residues. The germline gives CDR1 SGHRS, CDR2 YFSETQ. The V end was cut by 5 bases, the J end by 2 bases, with 11 bases between. CDR3 nucleotide sequence: TGCGCCAGCAGTTTCGGTTCCCCCTACGAGCAGTACTTC. It specifies CASSFGSPYEQYF. The full variable domain, its missing parts supplied by reference TRBV5-1 and TRBJ2-7, is KAGVTQTPRYLIKTRGQQVTLSCSPISGHRSVSWYQQTPGQGLQFLFEYFSETQRNKGNFPGRFSGRQFSNSRSEMNVSTLELGDSALYLCASSFGSPYEQYFGPGTRLTVT.

This rearrangement joins TRBV6-4 to TRBJ2-1; a weak D match, TRBD2 (5 bases). The CDR3 sequence is 13 residues long. Germline loops: CDR1 MRHNA, CDR2 SNTAGT. Trimming removed 5 bases at V and 6 bases at J, with 11 bases between. The CDR3 DNA reads as TGTGCCAGCAGTTCCGCAGGAGGCAATGAGCAGTTCTTC. Translated: CASSSAGGNEQFF.

The gene calls are TRBV6-5 and TRBJ2-7, with 7 bases matching TRBD2. Unmatched junction bases numbered 5, after V lost 6 bases and J lost 6 bases. This CDR3 is 12 amino acids long. CDR1 and CDR2 (germline): MNHEY, SVGAGI. The CDR3: CASRRGGGEQYF. The CDR3 DNA reads TGTGCCAGCAGACGGGGCGGGGGCGAGCAGTACTTC.

The chain carries TRBV11-2 and TRBJ2-1; 9 nucleotides match TRBD1. CDR1 and CDR2 (germline): SGHAT, FQNNGV. The CDR3 runs to 15 residues. Trimming cost V 4 bases and J 4 bases; bases outside gene matches: 5. The CDR3 here is CASSYGTGSYNEQFF. CDR3 nucleotide sequence: TGTGCCAGCAGCTATGGGACAGGGAGTTACAATGAGCAGTTCTTC.

This clone was seen just once. The chain carries TRBV10-3 and TRBJ2-3, with TRBD1 matching over 10 bases. CDR3 length: 17 residues. V lost 3 bases, J lost 2 bases, and 8 bases stayed unmatched. Germline V gene sequence: CDR1 ENHRY, CDR2 SYGVKD. CDR3 sequence (DNA): TGTGCCATCAGTGAATTCCCGGGACAGGGGTTCACAGATACGCAGTATTTT. Translating gives CAISEFPGQGFTDTQYF.

J is TRBJ1-2 and V is TRBV9; 7 nucleotides match TRBD1. Germline V gene sequence: CDR1 SGDLS, CDR2 YYNGEE. V lost 0 bases, J lost 4 bases, and 6 bases stayed unmatched. The CDR3 spans 15 residues. CDR3: CASSVADAGGYGYTF. The CDR3 nucleotides read TGTGCCAGCAGCGTAGCTGATGCAGGGGGCTATGGCTACACCTTC.